This is a list of T cell receptor beta chains from one sample in a study of T cells in Graves' hyperthyroidism and ophthalmopathy. TCRdb processed the multiplex PCR reads anew with MiXCR; each CDR3 protein has one entry. The data hold a few hundred thousand distinct CDR3 sequences, with about 15% observed a single time. The sequenced sample was blood. Source of these receptors: a woman aged 55-70 years with Graves' ophthalmopathy. The CDR3 runs from the conserved cysteine through the conserved F or W. Each record gives: J gene, clone size, D gene, V gene, CDR3 DNA, CDR3 protein. The D gene is left open where the match is weak. Size values are once, few and many counts, or a class for expanded clones, and some rows have none.

j_call: TRBJ2-1; clone_size: .; d_call: .; v_call: TRBV5-4; cdr3_nt: TGTGCCAGCAGCTTGGGTCCGGGGCTAGCGCAGTTCTTC; cdr3_aa: CASSLGPGLAQFF
j_call: TRBJ1-2; clone_size: few; d_call: .; v_call: TRBV19; cdr3_nt: TGTGCCAGTAGACCCGGGACTCCCGGCCACTATGGCTACACCTTC; cdr3_aa: CASRPGTPGHYGYTF
j_call: TRBJ2-7; clone_size: many; d_call: .; v_call: TRBV12-3/TRBV12-4; cdr3_nt: TGTGCCAGCAGCACCACTAGCACCGAGCAGTACTTC; cdr3_aa: CASSTTSTEQYF
j_call: TRBJ2-1; clone_size: many; d_call: TRBD2; v_call: TRBV7-2; cdr3_nt: TGTGCCAGCACTGCGGGACTAAACAATGAGCAGTTCTTC; cdr3_aa: CASTAGLNNEQFF
j_call: TRBJ2-7; clone_size: .; d_call: TRBD2; v_call: TRBV7-3; cdr3_nt: TGTGCCAGCAGCTTTCCGGGACTAGCCTACGAGCAGTACTTC; cdr3_aa: CASSFPGLAYEQYF
j_call: TRBJ1-2; clone_size: .; d_call: .; v_call: TRBV9; cdr3_nt: TGTGCCAGCAGCGTAGGCGGCTCATCTAACTATGGCTACACCTTC; cdr3_aa: CASSVGGSSNYGYTF
j_call: TRBJ1-1; clone_size: few; d_call: .; v_call: TRBV28; cdr3_nt: TGTGCCAGCAGTGCTAGACTCAATGAAGCTTTCTTT; cdr3_aa: CASSARLNEAFF
j_call: TRBJ1-6; clone_size: .; d_call: .; v_call: TRBV28; cdr3_nt: TGTGCCAGCCGTTTATTCTCAACTTGGAGCATCCCTAATTCACCCCTCCACTTT; cdr3_aa: CASRLFSTWSIPNSPLHF
j_call: TRBJ1-5; clone_size: many; d_call: .; v_call: TRBV20-1; cdr3_nt: TGCAGTGCTAGAGCGCGAGACAGGTTCAATCAGCCCCAGCATTTT; cdr3_aa: CSARARDRFNQPQHF
j_call: TRBJ2-5; clone_size: many; d_call: .; v_call: TRBV24-1; cdr3_nt: TGTGCCACCAGTGATTTGACGGTTGAGACCCAGTACTTC; cdr3_aa: CATSDLTVETQYF
j_call: TRBJ2-7; clone_size: many; d_call: .; v_call: TRBV11-2; cdr3_nt: TGTGCCAGCAGAACGACTGGAGGATTGGACGAGCAGTACTTC; cdr3_aa: CASRTTGGLDEQYF
j_call: TRBJ2-3; clone_size: many; d_call: TRBD2; v_call: TRBV20-1; cdr3_nt: TGCAGTGCCAACCCACTAGCGCCTAGCACAGATACGCAGTATTTT; cdr3_aa: CSANPLAPSTDTQYF
j_call: TRBJ1-4; clone_size: many; d_call: TRBD1; v_call: TRBV27; cdr3_nt: TGTGCCAGCAAGAAACAGGGGGCAACTAATGAAAAACTGTTTTTT; cdr3_aa: CASKKQGATNEKLFF
j_call: TRBJ2-3; clone_size: .; d_call: TRBD1; v_call: TRBV6-6; cdr3_nt: TGTGCCAGCAGTTACTCTATCGGGACAGGGGGCACAGATACGCAGTATTTT; cdr3_aa: CASSYSIGTGGTDTQYF